This T cell receptor (beta chain) is drawn from a study of blood T cell repertoires in COVID-19. Study at large: Both acute and convalescent COVID-19 samples were obtained from the United States, Italy and Spain. T cells, B-cell-depleted T cells, or PBMCs provided the cDNA or gDNA that served as material.

Authors' methods: Cell counts per sample came from amplifying reference gene primers. The data were produced by immunoSEQ multiplex PCR, yet TCRdb's version contains in-frame clones alone and is incomplete. That table furnishes V, J and clone size, whereas the DNA furnished D and trimming. Of over 200,000 clones listed, 88% are singletons. Input material: peripheral blood. This receptor was taken from a man in his fifties or sixties who had recovered from COVID-19.

The DNA for the CDR3 is TGCGCCAGCAGCGGTTCTGGACAGATCAATCAGCCCCAGCATTTT. Its translation is CASSGSGQINQPQHF. The chain uses TRBV5-1 and TRBJ1-5, with D perhaps matching TRBD1 (6 bases). The CDR3 is made up of 15 amino acids. Germline V gene data show CDR1 as SGHRS and CDR2 as YFSETQ. Trimming stripped 4 bases from V and 3 bases from J, with 14 bases between. Filled out from reference TRBV5-1 and TRBJ1-5, the complete variable domain reads KAGVTQTPRYLIKTRGQQVTLSCSPISGHRSVSWYQQTPGQGLQFLFEYFSETQRNKGNFPGRFSGRQFSNSRSEMNVSTLELGDSALYLCASSGSGQINQPQHFGDGTRLSIL.